Each of the 31 T cell receptor beta chains below was sequenced from the same sample in a study of metastatic and nonmetastatic thyroid tumors. TCRdb reassembled clones from the PCR reads with MiXCR. The table lists 33,000 or so clones, around 7.4% of them singletons. No patient received treatment before thyroid surgery. Sequencing was done on a sample of blood. These receptors were obtained from a female donor with papillary thyroid cancer or a benign thyroid nodule (not recorded which). Some clones in this sample may be carry-over from other donors' samples.

This clone has a count of ten or more. The V and J genes are TRBV10-3 and TRBJ2-7; D may match TRBD1 or TRBD2 (5 bases each). Germline V gene data show CDR1 as ENHRY and CDR2 as SYGVKD. V was shortened by 5 bases and J by 5 bases, with 10 bases between the two germline ends. This CDR3 spans 12 amino acids. For the CDR3, the DNA is TGTGCCATCAGTCCCCTGGGGGACGAGCAGTACTTC. Its protein is CAISPLGDEQYF.

The sample holds many counts of this clone. This rearrangement joins TRBV7-9 to TRBJ1-2, with 10 bases matching TRBD1. The CDR3 is made up of 14 amino acids. J lost 4 bases, V lost 6 bases, and 5 bases had no gene match. Germline V gene data show CDR1 as SEHNR and CDR2 as FQNEAQ (reference sequence). The CDR3 reads CASSTGTGAYGYTF. CDR3 DNA sequence: TGTGCCAGCAGTACCGGGACAGGGGCCTATGGCTACACCTTC.

At least ten counts were recorded for this clone. V is TRBV30 and J is TRBJ1-5; D remains ambiguous. Trimming stripped 0 bases from V and 7 bases from J, with 16 bases between. This CDR3 is 15 amino acids long. Looked up from germline, CDR1 is GTSNPN and CDR2 is SVGIG (reference sequence). CDR3 in DNA: TGTGCCTGGAGTGTATCCGGGTCCGAAGTGCAGCCCCAGCATTTT. Its translation is CAWSVSGSEVQPQHF.

About this clone itself: A read error may explain this, as a much larger clone is one base away. Other DNA sequences from this sample encode an identical CDR3 as well. The genes are TRBV4-3 and TRBJ1-1, with 7 bases lining up with TRBD1. The CDR3 consists of 13 residues. Germline V CDR1 and CDR2: LGHNA, YSLEER. V lost 0 bases and J lost 12; bases outside the gene matches: 7. CDR3 in amino acids: CASSQDLDRATFF. In nucleotides, the CDR3 is TGCGCCAGCAGCCAAGACCTTGACAGGGCTACTTTCTTT.

This clone was picked up many times. The chain is built from TRBV30 and TRBJ2-1; D call uncertain. The CDR3 contains 12 residues. In germline, CDR1 is GTSNPN, CDR2 SVGIG (reference sequence). Trimming removed 2 bases at V and 3 bases at J, with 5 bases between. CDR3 region: CAWSKVYNEQFF. CDR3 nucleotide sequence: TGTGCCTGGAGTAAGGTCTACAATGAGCAGTTCTTC. Supplemented by reference TRBV30 and TRBJ2-1, the full variable domain reads SQTIHQWPATLVQPVGSPLSLECTVEGTSNPNLYWYRQAAGRGLQLLFYSVGIGQISSEVPQNLSASRPQDRQFILSSKKLLLSDSGFYLCAWSKVYNEQFFGPGTRLTVL.

In its sample, this clone was seen many times. The chain recombines TRBV7-6 with TRBJ2-1; the D is unclear. Germline V gene sequence: CDR1 SGHVS, CDR2 FNYEAQ. V dropped 5 bases and J dropped 5 bases, with 10 bases sitting between them. The CDR3 extends over 13 amino acids. CDR3 nucleotides: TGTGCCAGCAGCCAAGGGCCCAACAATGAGCAGTTCTTC. This sequence encodes CASSQGPNNEQFF.

This clone was found many times. The chain employs TRBV2 and TRBJ1-2; a possible D gene is TRBD1 (5 bases). Germline V lookup: CDR1 SNHLY, CDR2 FYNNEI. V was clipped by 3 bases and J by 1 base, with 6 bases between them. CDR3 length: 13 residues. For the CDR3, the DNA is TGTGCCAGCAGTGATCAGGGTAACTATGGCTACACCTTC. Protein: CASSDQGNYGYTF.

This clone was found many times. The sample carries other DNA sequences with the same CDR3. The rearrangement joins TRBV20-1 to TRBJ2-3; the D gene could be TRBD1 or TRBD2 (5 bases each). The CDR3 is made up of 17 amino acids. Trimming left V 0 bases short and J 5 bases short, with 21 bases between. The germline gives CDR1 DFQATT, CDR2 SNEGSKA (reference sequence). The CDR3 sequence: CSARELRDAPEVDTQYF. CDR3 bases: TGCAGTGCTAGAGAACTAAGGGACGCCCCTGAGGTAGATACGCAGTATTTT.

The sample holds many counts of this clone. This chain joins TRBV7-9 and TRBJ2-3, with D possibly TRBD2 on 6 matching bases. This CDR3 has 14 amino acids. The germline V and J ends were trimmed by 5 bases and 0 bases, with 9 bases remaining between them. Germline loops: CDR1 SEHNR, CDR2 FQNEAQ (reference sequence). The DNA for the CDR3 is TGTGCCAGCAGCCCCGGGACTAGCACAGATACGCAGTATTTT. Protein: CASSPGTSTDTQYF.

This clone came up many times. The rearrangement joins TRBV3-1 to TRBJ2-1; unclear D gene. V was cut by 5 bases and J by 12 bases, with 11 bases left in between. The CDR3 runs to 11 residues. The V gene's germline CDR1 is LGHDT and CDR2 YNNKEL (reference sequence). The CDR3 loop reads CASSISVRQFF. The CDR3, as DNA: TGTGCCAGCAGCATCTCAGTGAGGCAGTTCTTC.

This clone was observed many times. The chain is built from TRBV15 and TRBJ1-6; 7 bases match TRBD1. This CDR3 is built from 14 residues. V dropped 8 bases and J dropped 0; count of bases not matched to a gene: 1. CDR1 is LNHNV, CDR2 YYDKDF, per germline (reference sequence). CDR3 in DNA: TGTGCCACCCGGGACAGCTCCTATAATTCACCCCTCCACTTT. Residues: CATRDSSYNSPLHF.

This clone was observed at least ten times. The rearrangement uses TRBV5-1 and TRBJ2-3; 7 positions match TRBD1. V lost 4 bases to trimming and J lost 5 bases; unmatched junction nucleotides: 7. CDR1 SGHRS and CDR2 YFSETQ come from the germline V gene. CDR3 length: 14 residues. The CDR3 DNA follows: TGCGCCAGCAGCATGGGGACAGCTCAAGATACGCAGTATTTT. It yields the protein CASSMGTAQDTQYF.

This clone has just a few counts. This rearrangement joins TRBV20-1 to TRBJ2-5; 7 bases align to TRBD2. Germline V gene data show CDR1 as DFQATT and CDR2 as SNEGSKA (reference sequence). The CDR3 has 14 amino acids. Unmatched junction bases numbered 6, after V lost 5 bases and J lost 0 bases. The CDR3 bases are TGCAGTGCTGCTCCCGGGGGGTACCAAGAGACCCAGTACTTC. Its protein is CSAAPGGYQETQYF.

The chain has TRBV12-3 or TRBV12-4 and TRBJ2-7, with no clear D. With the DNA end fitting TRBJ2-5 better, the J assignment may be wrong. The CDR3 spans 13 residues. The CDR3 loop reads CASRLSIKETQYF. The CDR3 coding sequence is TGTGCCAGCAGGCTGAGTATTAAAGAGACCCAGTACTTC.

This clone has at least ten counts. The chain recombines TRBV7-2 with TRBJ1-5, with D tentatively TRBD1 (6 bases). CDR3 length: 14 amino acids. Germline CDR1 and CDR2: SGHTA and FQGNSA. V lost 1 base to trimming and J lost 2 bases, with 6 bases between them. The CDR3 nucleotides read TGTGCCAGCAGCTTAGACAGGGGCAATCAGCCCCAGCATTTT. Its translation is CASSLDRGNQPQHF.

This clone rates as medium-sized. The chain uses TRBV15 and TRBJ1-5, with D uncertain. This CDR3 has 15 residues. Trimming left V 0 bases short and J 4 bases short, with 10 bases between. The V gene's germline CDR1 is LNHNV and CDR2 YYDKDF (reference sequence). CDR3 DNA sequence: TGTGCCACCAGCAGAGATAGGGATTGGAATCAGCCCCAGCATTTT. As protein: CATSRDRDWNQPQHF.

This clone came up a few times. The rearrangement links TRBV11-3 to TRBJ2-2; D gene ambiguous. CDR1 is SGHNT, CDR2 YENEEA, per germline. Trimming took off 3 bases at V and 0 bases at J, with 11 bases between the two ends. The CDR3 is made up of 16 amino acids. CDR3 DNA: TGTGCCAGCAGCTTGTGGGCTGTCGCGAACACCGGGGAGCTGTTTTTT. The encoded protein is CASSLWAVANTGELFF.

This clone was picked up many times. The rearrangement uses TRBV19 and TRBJ1-5, with unresolved D. This CDR3 is 15 amino acids long. Per the germline V gene, CDR1 is LNHDA and CDR2 is SQIVND (reference sequence). Trimming cost V 4 bases and J 4 bases, with 14 bases left between them. CDR3 sequence reads: CASSTPLELNQPQHF. CDR3 in DNA: TGTGCCAGTAGTACCCCACTTGAGTTGAATCAGCCCCAGCATTTT.

This clone occurred many times. The V and J genes are TRBV18 and TRBJ2-1; possible D gene TRBD1, 5 bases. V was shortened by 4 bases and J by 7 bases, with 14 bases between the two germline ends. This CDR3 region has 14 residues. In germline, CDR1 is KGHSH, CDR2 LQKENI. CDR3 sequence: CASSRRGSGNEQFF. CDR3 DNA sequence: TGTGCCAGCTCACGAAGGGGTTCTGGGAATGAGCAGTTCTTC.

Points on this clone: A much larger clone sits a single nucleotide away, making a read error possible. This chain's CDR3 is CASRSGQGNEAFF. The DNA for the CDR3 is TGTGCCAGCAGATCTGGACAGGGCAATGAAGCTTTCTTT. The chain joins TRBV14 to TRBJ1-1, with 8 bases lining up with TRBD1. This CDR3 contains 13 residues. The V and J ends lost 6 bases and 7 bases, in that order; junction bases with no gene match: 7. Germline values: CDR1 SGHDN, CDR2 FVKESK.

This clone was counted many times. The CDR3 bases are TGCAGTGCTAGAGATACGGCTAGCTCCTACAATGAGCAGTTCTTC. Amino acid sequence: CSARDTASSYNEQFF. The chain couples TRBV20-1 to TRBJ2-1, with D unclear. The CDR3 is made up of 15 amino acids. The germline V and J ends were trimmed by 0 bases and 0 bases, with 9 bases remaining between them. Germline V lookup: CDR1 DFQATT, CDR2 SNEGSKA (reference sequence).

This clone appeared many times. The gene calls are TRBV6-1 and TRBJ1-1, with TRBD1 as a possible D gene (5 bases). The V gene lost 3 bases and the J gene lost 5 bases, with 16 bases spanning the gap. The germline CDR1 and CDR2 sequences are MNHNS and SASEGT. The CDR3 sequence is 15 residues long. The CDR3 DNA reads as TGTGCCAGCAGTGAGGGTGGGACGATATGGACTGAAGCTTTCTTT. Protein: CASSEGGTIWTEAFF.

This clone appeared many times. The rearrangement joins TRBV4-1 to TRBJ1-6, with TRBD1 as a possible D gene (6 bases). The V gene's germline CDR1 is MGHRA and CDR2 YSYEKL. This CDR3 is built from 16 residues. Deletions cut 5 bases from V and 5 bases from J, with 16 bases between. CDR3 DNA: TGCGCCAGCAGCTTGAAATTGACAGGAAATAATTCACCCCTCCACTTT. Translation: CASSLKLTGNNSPLHF.

Worth noting for this clone: This may stem from a read error, because a much larger clone lies one nucleotide away. Other DNA sequences in this sample translate to the same CDR3. The chain couples TRBV14 to TRBJ1-5, with a tentative D call TRBD1 (6 bases). This CDR3 spans 16 amino acids. From germline, CDR1 is SGHDN and CDR2 FVKESK. In DNA form, the CDR3 reads TGTGCCAGCAGCCACCGTACAGGGACCCAAAATCAGCCCCAGCATTTC. As protein: CASSHRTGTQNQPQHF. The variable domain in full, completed from reference TRBV14 and TRBJ1-5, reads EAGVTQFPSHSVIEKGQTVTLRCDPISGHDNLYWYRRVMGKEIKFLLHFVKESKQDESGMPNNRFLAERTGGTYSTLKVQPAELEDSGVYFCASSHRTGTQNQPQHFGDGTRLSIL.

This clone was observed many times. V is TRBV19 and J is TRBJ1-5; 8 nucleotides match TRBD1. The CDR3 has 15 residues. J gave up 2 bases and V 7 bases, and 7 bases lay outside the gene matches. CDR1 LNHDA and CDR2 SQIVND come from the germline V gene (reference sequence). Here the CDR3 DNA reads TGTGCCAGTACCTTGGGACAGGCTCGCAATCAGCCCCAGCATTTT. Translating gives CASTLGQARNQPQHF. The full variable domain, rest sourced from reference TRBV19 and TRBJ1-5, is DGGITQSPKYLFRKEGQNVTLSCEQNLNHDAMYWYRQDPGQGLRLIYYSQIVNDFQKGDIAEGYSVSREKKESFPLTVTSAQKNPTAFYLCASTLGQARNQPQHFGDGTRLSIL.

The table lists this clone with a few counts. The chain recombines TRBV18 with TRBJ2-1; 7 bases agree with TRBD1. This CDR3 has 16 residues. The germline gives CDR1 KGHSH, CDR2 LQKENI. J gave up 6 bases and V 0 bases, and 8 bases lay outside the gene matches. The CDR3 DNA follows: TGTGCCAGCTCACCACCGAGGCAGGGGGTGGGCAATGAGCAGTTCTTC. Translation gives CASSPPRQGVGNEQFF.

This clone showed up many times. The J gene is TRBJ2-2, the V gene TRBV6-1; D might be TRBD1 (6 bases). Trimming removed 7 bases at V and 6 bases at J, with 12 bases between. The V gene's germline CDR1 is MNHNS and CDR2 SASEGT. This CDR3 spans 13 amino acids. The CDR3 loop reads CASMPGDPGELFF. The CDR3 DNA is TGTGCCAGCATGCCAGGGGATCCCGGGGAGCTGTTTTTT.

Comment on this clone: Given a much more abundant clone one base away, this may be a read error. The chain couples TRBV7-9 to TRBJ2-5; 7 positions match TRBD1. Germline assignment: CDR1 SEHNR and CDR2 FQNEAQ (reference sequence). The CDR3 extends over 13 amino acids. Trimming removed 3 bases from V and 5 bases from J; junction bases left unmatched: 3. The CDR3 loop reads CASSFTGAETQYF. The CDR3 DNA reads TGTGCCAGCAGCTTTACAGGGGCCGAGACCCAGTACTTC.

This clone has at least ten counts. The V gene is TRBV5-5, the J gene TRBJ2-6; 7 nucleotides align to TRBD1. J gave up 2 bases and V 1 base, and 3 bases lay outside the gene matches. CDR3 length: 16 amino acids. The germline gives CDR1 SGHKS, CDR2 YYEKEE (reference sequence). The DNA for the CDR3 is TGTGCCAGCAGCTTGAGGGGGCATACTGGGGCCAACGTCCTGACTTTC. Translation gives CASSLRGHTGANVLTF.

At least ten counts were recorded for this clone. This chain links TRBV11-2 with TRBJ2-1; D possibly corresponds to TRBD2 (6 bases). The CDR3 length is 12 residues. V lost 2 bases, J lost 13 bases, and 12 bases lay in between. The germline gives CDR1 SGHAT, CDR2 FQNNGV. CDR3 nucleotides: TGTGCCAGCAGCTTACTCTCTAGCGCACAGTTCTTC. Translation gives CASSLLSSAQFF.

The sample holds many counts of this clone. This chain uses TRBV3-1 with TRBJ1-2, with TRBD1 identical over 7 bases. Germline V gives CDR1 LGHDT, CDR2 YNNKEL (reference sequence). The CDR3 consists of 12 residues. The ends lost 4 bases at V and 5 bases at J; junction bases unmatched: 1. CDR3 amino acids: CASSRGQYGYTF. CDR3 nucleotides: TGTGCCAGCAGCCGGGGACAGTATGGCTACACCTTC.